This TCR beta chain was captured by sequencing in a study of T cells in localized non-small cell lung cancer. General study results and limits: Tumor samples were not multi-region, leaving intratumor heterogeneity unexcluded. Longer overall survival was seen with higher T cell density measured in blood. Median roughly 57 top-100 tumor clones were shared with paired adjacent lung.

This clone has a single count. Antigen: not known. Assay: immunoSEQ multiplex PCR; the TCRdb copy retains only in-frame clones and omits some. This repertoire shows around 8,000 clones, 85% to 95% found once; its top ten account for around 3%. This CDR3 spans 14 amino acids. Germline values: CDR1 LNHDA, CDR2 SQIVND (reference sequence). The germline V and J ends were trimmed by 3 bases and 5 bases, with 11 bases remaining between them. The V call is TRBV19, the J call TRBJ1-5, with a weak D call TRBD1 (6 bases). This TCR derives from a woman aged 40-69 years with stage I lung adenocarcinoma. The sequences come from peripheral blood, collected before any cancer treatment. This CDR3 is CASSIGQFHQPQHF. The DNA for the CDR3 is TGTGCCAGTAGTATCGGACAGTTTCATCAGCCCCAGCATTTT.